The T cell receptor (beta chain) under discussion was sequenced for a study of blood T cell repertoires in COVID-19. CDR1 is LNHDA and CDR2 is SQIVND in the germline V gene (reference sequence). V shed 5 bases, J shed 1 base, and the junction held 7 bases outside the gene matches. The CDR3 contains 16 residues. Sequencing used immunoSEQ multiplex PCR; TCRdb keeps in-frame clones, though not all of them. The sample shows approximately 90,000 clones, roughly nine tenths of them seen only once. The chain carries TRBV19 and TRBJ1-5; 8 bases agree with TRBD1. The sample was peripheral blood. This sequence originates from a man between 60 and 75 years old with COVID-19, enrolled during active disease. CDR3 protein: CASSSRQGPSNQPQHF. In DNA form, the CDR3 reads TGTGCCAGTAGTTCGCGACAGGGGCCAAGCAATCAGCCCCAGCATTTT.